This entry is about one T cell receptor beta chain. The antigen is unknown. Trimming cost V 4 bases and J 3 bases; bases outside gene matches: 8. The V gene's germline CDR1 is MGHRA and CDR2 YSYEKL. The CDR3 is 15 amino acids. Selected positively for CCR7 and CD45RO-negative, naive CD8 cells excluded terminally differentiated effector memory CD45RA+ cells. Sorted-subset replicate PCR reactions contained approximately 190 ng DNA, corresponding to tens of thousands of T cell genomes. Sequencing was performed with immunoSEQ multiplex PCR; in TCRdb, only in-frame clones are kept and a portion is missing. The sample includes roughly 2.1 million clones, approximately 94% of them seen just once. This specimen comes from a study of shared clonotypes between healthy human individuals. Findings and caveats of the study: The authors sampled blood alone, and tissue repertoires likely differ.

The specimen was naive CD8+ T cells from PBMCs. V and J are TRBV4-1 and TRBJ2-7; 8 positions match TRBD2. This clonotype was sampled from a man younger than 30 in good health. Some clones in this sample may be carry-over from other donors' samples. CDR3 DNA sequence: TGCGCCAGCAGCCCCCCATTTAGCGGGAACTACGAGCAGTACTTC. Its protein is CASSPPFSGNYEQYF.